These 30 T cell receptor beta chains were all obtained from the same sample, sequenced in a study of blood T cell repertoires in COVID-19 (dated by TCRdb to 2018 to 2021). Library preparation was by the immunoSEQ multiplex PCR assay. TCRdb's version of the immuneACCESS table is confined to in-frame rearrangements and falls short of the full clone set. An unresolved V gene accounts for under half of the shortfall where checked; the remainder is of unknown origin. The sample records approximately 190,000 clones, about four fifths of which are singletons. The ten largest make up 6% to 7% of the sample. Sequenced sample: peripheral blood. The source of these receptors is a woman aged 40 to 50 with acute or convalescent COVID-19.

CDR3 sequence (DNA): TGTGCCAGCAGTTTTAGGGGGCCCGTGAACACTGAAGCTTTCTTT. It translates to CASSFRGPVNTEAFF. V and J are TRBV28 and TRBJ1-1, with 7 bases lining up with TRBD1. CDR3 size: 15 residues. Germline V lookup: CDR1 MDHEN, CDR2 SYDVKM. The V gene end was trimmed by 3 bases and the J gene end by 0 bases; junction bases not matched to a gene: 4. The full variable domain, completed using reference TRBV28 and TRBJ1-1, is DVKVTQSSRYLVKRTGEKVFLECVQDMDHENMFWYRQDPGLGLRLIYFSYDVKMKEKGDIPEGYSVSREKKERFSLILESASTNQTSMYLCASSFRGPVNTEAFFGQGTRLTVV.

V is TRBV6-1 and J is TRBJ2-3; 7 bases agree with TRBD1. Germline V gene sequence: CDR1 MNHNS, CDR2 SASEGT. J gave up 2 bases and V 3 bases, and 5 bases lay outside the gene matches. The CDR3 extends over 15 amino acids. CDR3 nucleotides: TGTGCCAGCAGTGATTTGACAGGGACCACAGATACGCAGTATTTT. Translating it yields CASSDLTGTTDTQYF.

The chain combines TRBV2 with TRBJ1-1; 7 bases are a match to TRBD1. The ends lost 6 bases at V and 1 base at J; junction bases unmatched: 5. The CDR3 is 14 amino acids. The V gene's germline CDR1 is SNHLY and CDR2 FYNNEI. CDR3 nucleotides: TGTGCCAGCAGGGGGGACAGCCAGAACACTGAAGCTTTCTTT. It yields the protein CASRGDSQNTEAFF.

The chain carries TRBV19 and TRBJ1-1, with 8 bases lining up with TRBD1. Germline V lookup: CDR1 LNHDA, CDR2 SQIVND (reference sequence). The trim removed 7 bases at V and 2 bases at J, leaving 6 bases unmatched. The CDR3 extends over 14 amino acids. The CDR3 sequence: CASTWGQVNTEAFF. The CDR3 region has the DNA TGTGCCAGTACCTGGGGACAGGTAAACACTGAAGCTTTCTTT.

The CDR3 bases are TGTGCCAGCAGCCGCTCCGGGACAGGAGGCTCACCCCTCCACTTT. Its translation is CASSRSGTGGSPLHF. The V gene is TRBV25-1, the J gene TRBJ1-6, with 8 bases matching TRBD1. This CDR3 is built from 15 residues. Germline CDR1 is MGHDK and CDR2 is SYGVNS. After removal of 6 bases from V and 10 bases from J, the junction contained 11 bases not matched to a gene.

The chain couples TRBV15 to TRBJ2-7; possibly TRBD1 for D (6 bases). This CDR3 has 15 residues. Germline V CDR1 and CDR2: LNHNV, YYDKDF (reference sequence). With 1 base removed from V and 3 bases from J, the gap between germline ends came to 13 bases. CDR3 coding DNA: TGTGCCACCAGCAGAGCCGTCGGGACATTCTACGAGCAGTACTTC. It encodes CATSRAVGTFYEQYF.

The chain couples TRBV16 to TRBJ1-2; D might be TRBD1 (5 bases). The V gene's germline CDR1 is KGHSY and CDR2 FQNENV. The CDR3 runs to 14 residues. V lost 4 bases and J 8 bases, leaving 17 bases between the germline ends. The CDR3 region has the DNA TGTGCCAGCAGCCCTCACGGTCAGGGCTTAGGCTACACCTTC. Amino acids: CASSPHGQGLGYTF.

This chain links TRBV14 with TRBJ2-1; no clear D. Germline values: CDR1 SGHDN, CDR2 FVKESK. This CDR3 comprises 15 residues. Trimming removed 4 bases from V and 0 bases from J, with 10 bases in between. In DNA form, the CDR3 reads TGTGCCAGCAGCCTACCTAGAAACTCCTACAATGAGCAGTTCTTC. Translated, it gives CASSLPRNSYNEQFF.

This chain connects TRBV6-5 to TRBJ2-2; no clear D. The CDR3 covers 12 residues. V was clipped by 7 bases and J by 4 bases, with 7 bases between them. CDR1 and CDR2 from the germline V gene are MNHEY and SVGAGI. The CDR3 coding sequence is TGTGCCAGCACATTTAGCACCGGGGAGCTGTTTTTT. The encoded protein is CASTFSTGELFF.

The chain is built from TRBV28 and TRBJ2-5, with D unclear. The CDR3 loop spans 15 amino acids. Germline V gene data show CDR1 as MDHEN and CDR2 as SYDVKM. V lost 7 bases and J lost 3, with 18 bases in between. CDR3 bases: TGTGCCAGCATATCCAATAACTTAGCAAAAGAGACCCAGTACTTC. Protein product: CASISNNLAKETQYF.

This chain uses TRBV5-1 with TRBJ2-7; TRBD2 agrees at 9 bases. The length of the CDR3 is 15 residues. V was pared by 2 bases and J by 2 bases, with 5 bases of the junction left unmatched. CDR1 SGHRS and CDR2 YFSETQ come from the germline V gene. The CDR3 DNA sequence: TGCGCCAGCAGCTTCGCGGCGGGAGGGCCCTACGAGCAGTACTTC. This codes for CASSFAAGGPYEQYF. Filled out from reference TRBV5-1 and TRBJ2-7, the complete variable domain reads KAGVTQTPRYLIKTRGQQVTLSCSPISGHRSVSWYQQTPGQGLQFLFEYFSETQRNKGNFPGRFSGRQFSNSRSEMNVSTLELGDSALYLCASSFAAGGPYEQYFGPGTRLTVT.

This chain connects TRBV11-1 to TRBJ2-1; the D is unclear. Germline CDR1 and CDR2: SGHAT and FQDESV (reference sequence). V gave up 5 bases and J gave up 1 base, with 6 bases separating them. The CDR3 loop spans 13 amino acids. As DNA, the CDR3 is TGTGCCAGCAGCCCCCTATCCTACAATGAGCAGTTCTTC. It codes for CASSPLSYNEQFF.

This clone was detected only once. CDR3 protein: CAWIGAGTDTQYF. The CDR3 DNA is TGTGCCTGGATAGGGGCTGGCACAGATACGCAGTATTTT. The V and J genes are TRBV30 and TRBJ2-3, with D possibly TRBD1 on 5 matching bases. The germline gives CDR1 GTSNPN, CDR2 SVGIG (reference sequence). The CDR3 contains 13 residues. Trimming stripped 4 bases from V and 1 base from J, with 9 bases between.

V usage is TRBV9 and J usage is TRBJ2-5; 12 bases are a match to TRBD2. The CDR3 spans 17 residues. The trim removed 3 bases at V and 10 bases at J, leaving 16 bases unmatched. CDR1 SGDLS and CDR2 YYNGEE come from the germline V gene. CDR3 nucleotides: TGTGCCAGCAGCGCTCAAGTTTCTAGCGGGGGGGCCGAGTTCCAGTACTTC. It translates to CASSAQVSSGGAEFQYF.

The rearrangement uses TRBV7-2 and TRBJ1-1, with a weak D call TRBD1 (5 bases). Germline values: CDR1 SGHTA, CDR2 FQGNSA. The CDR3 runs to 13 residues. With 0 bases removed from V and 5 bases from J, the gap between germline ends came to 7 bases. Here the CDR3 reads CASSLARGTEAFF. In nucleotides, the CDR3 is TGTGCCAGCAGCTTAGCTAGGGGTACTGAAGCTTTCTTT.

This chain uses TRBV19 with TRBJ1-5; D uncertain. The germline V gene encodes CDR1 LNHDA and CDR2 SQIVND (reference sequence). Trimming cost V 3 bases and J 5 bases, with 11 bases left between them. This CDR3 region has 14 residues. CDR3 amino acids: CASSMAGLYQPQHF. CDR3 in DNA: TGTGCCAGTAGTATGGCAGGCCTATATCAGCCCCAGCATTTT.

The V and J genes are TRBV4-2 and TRBJ2-7, with TRBD1 as a possible D gene (5 bases). V was cut by 0 bases and J by 2 bases, with 11 bases left in between. CDR3 length equals 15 residues. Germline V lookup: CDR1 LGHNA, CDR2 YNFKEQ. The CDR3 DNA reads as TGTGCCAGCAGCCAAGAACGGACAAACCCCTACGAGCAGTACTTC. Its translation: CASSQERTNPYEQYF.

This rearrangement joins TRBV19 to TRBJ2-2; 11 nucleotides align to TRBD2. Germline loops: CDR1 LNHDA, CDR2 SQIVND (reference sequence). After removal of 9 bases from V and 1 base from J, the junction contained 4 bases not matched to a gene. The CDR3 extends over 15 amino acids. DNA for the CDR3: TGTGCCAGCAGGACTAGCGGGCTGAACACCGGGGAGCTGTTTTTT. Translated, it gives CASRTSGLNTGELFF.

This clone was picked up one time. The gene calls are TRBV10-2 and TRBJ2-1; 8 bases line up with TRBD2. Germline CDR1 is WSHSY and CDR2 is SAAADI. The V segment lost 0 bases and the J segment 14 bases; nucleotides outside the gene matches: 6. The CDR3 has 13 residues. CDR3 sequence reads: CASSESLRREEFF. The CDR3 DNA reads as TGCGCCAGCAGTGAGTCGTTGAGGCGGGAGGAGTTCTTC.

The genes are TRBV4-1 and TRBJ2-7, with D tentatively TRBD1 (8 bases). The CDR3 runs 15 residues. Germline CDR1 reads MGHRA; CDR2 reads YSYEKL. V was shortened by 3 bases and J by 2 bases, with 14 bases between the two germline ends. CDR3: CASSHWGGQAYEQYF. The CDR3 DNA is TGCGCCAGCAGCCACTGGGGGGGACAGGCCTACGAGCAGTACTTC.

The chain recombines TRBV5-8 with TRBJ1-1; 9 bases agree with TRBD1. The length of the CDR3 is 16 residues. The trim removed 2 bases at V and 1 base at J, leaving 6 bases unmatched. Germline V lookup: CDR1 SGHTS, CDR2 YDEGEE. CDR3 region: CASSLRQGGTNTEAFF. CDR3 DNA: TGTGCCAGCAGCTTACGACAGGGGGGGACGAACACTGAAGCTTTCTTT.

V and J are TRBV19 and TRBJ1-5; TRBD1 matches at 7 bases. The CDR3 has 17 amino acids. Trimming removed 5 bases from V and 9 bases from J; junction bases left unmatched: 19. The germline CDR1 and CDR2 sequences are LNHDA and SQIVND (reference sequence). CDR3 sequence: CASSSQAYRGVRVPQHF. The CDR3 DNA reads as TGTGCCAGTAGTTCTCAAGCATACAGGGGAGTCAGGGTGCCCCAGCATTTT.

The chain joins TRBV9 to TRBJ1-1, with D uncertain. This CDR3 is built from 16 residues. Germline V gene lookup returns CDR1 SGDLS and CDR2 YYNGEE. V shed 0 bases and J shed 0 bases, with 12 bases lying between them. This CDR3 is CASSVEAQTLNTEAFF. CDR3 DNA: TGTGCCAGCAGCGTAGAAGCCCAAACTTTGAACACTGAAGCTTTCTTT.

This chain joins TRBV28 and TRBJ2-3; no reliable D call. The V and J ends lost 3 bases and 7 bases respectively, with 11 bases between them. The germline V gene encodes CDR1 MDHEN and CDR2 SYDVKM. This CDR3 spans 13 amino acids. CDR3 amino acids: CASSFYPRNTQYF. The CDR3 DNA follows: TGTGCCAGCAGTTTCTACCCCAGGAATACGCAGTATTTT.

This rearrangement joins TRBV30 to TRBJ1-2; possibly TRBD1 for D (6 bases). CDR3 length equals 12 residues. In germline, CDR1 is GTSNPN, CDR2 SVGIG (reference sequence). Trimming took off 8 bases at V and 6 bases at J, with 16 bases between the two ends. The CDR3 spells CALLDRLHGYTF. The CDR3 region has the DNA TGTGCCCTCCTAGACAGGCTACATGGCTACACCTTC.

The chain combines TRBV12-3 or TRBV12-4 with TRBJ2-7; weak D call: TRBD2 (6 bases). V lost 1 base and J lost 3, with 7 bases in between. The CDR3 covers 13 residues. CDR3 protein: CASSLVGGYEQYF. CDR3 sequence (DNA): TGTGCCAGCAGTTTAGTGGGGGGCTACGAGCAGTACTTC.

CDR3 residues: CASSRSGGARMNTEAFF. The CDR3 DNA reads TGTGCCAGCAGCAGAAGCGGGGGCGCAAGGATGAACACTGAAGCTTTCTTT. The chain combines TRBV7-8 with TRBJ1-1, with a weak D call TRBD1 (6 bases). CDR3 length equals 17 residues. V was trimmed by 5 bases and J by 0 bases, leaving 19 bases between them. The germline V gene has CDR1 SGHVS and CDR2 FQNEAQ.

The rearrangement uses TRBV29-1 and TRBJ2-7; maybe TRBD2 (6 bases). CDR3 length: 12 residues. V gave up 0 bases and J gave up 6 bases, with 9 bases separating them. The germline V gene encodes CDR1 SQVTM and CDR2 ANQGSEA. CDR3 region: CSVEDFGGEQYF. The CDR3 bases are TGCAGCGTTGAAGATTTCGGGGGCGAGCAGTACTTC.

V usage is TRBV28 and J usage is TRBJ2-2; 10 bases are shared with TRBD2. V lost 7 bases and J lost 0; bases outside the gene matches: 11. This CDR3 has 18 amino acids. Germline-derived CDR1 and CDR2 are MDHEN and SYDVKM. CDR3: CASNDPSGGIPNTGELFF. The DNA of the CDR3 is TGTGCCAGCAACGACCCTAGCGGGGGAATTCCGAACACCGGGGAGCTGTTTTTT.

This clone was detected once. The chain joins TRBV5-8 to TRBJ1-5, with D possibly being TRBD1 (5 bases). Germline V lookup: CDR1 SGHTS, CDR2 YDEGEE. This CDR3 has 16 residues. The germline V and J ends were trimmed by 0 bases and 9 bases, with 19 bases remaining between them. CDR3 sequence: CASSLGRGPLGAPQHF. DNA of the CDR3: TGTGCCAGCAGCTTGGGGAGGGGCCCCCTAGGAGCGCCCCAGCATTTT.